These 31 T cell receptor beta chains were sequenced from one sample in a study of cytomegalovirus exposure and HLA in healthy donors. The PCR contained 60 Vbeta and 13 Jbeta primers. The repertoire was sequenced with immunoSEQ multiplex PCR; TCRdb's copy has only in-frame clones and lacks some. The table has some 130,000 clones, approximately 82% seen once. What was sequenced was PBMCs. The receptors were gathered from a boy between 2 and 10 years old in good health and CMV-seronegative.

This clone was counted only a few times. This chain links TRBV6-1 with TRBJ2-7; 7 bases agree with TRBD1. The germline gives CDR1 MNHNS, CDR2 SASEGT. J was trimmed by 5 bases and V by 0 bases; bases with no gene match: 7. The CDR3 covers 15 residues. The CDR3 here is CASSEAQGVWDEQYV. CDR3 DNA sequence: TGTGCCAGCAGTGAAGCGCAGGGGGTCTGGGACGAGCAGTACGTC.

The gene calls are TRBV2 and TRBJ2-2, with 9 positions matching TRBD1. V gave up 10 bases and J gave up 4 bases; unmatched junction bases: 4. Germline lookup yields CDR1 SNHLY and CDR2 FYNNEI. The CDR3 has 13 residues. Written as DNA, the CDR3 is TGTGCCACCTCGGACAGGGGCACCGGGGAGCTGTTTTTT. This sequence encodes CATSDRGTGELFF.

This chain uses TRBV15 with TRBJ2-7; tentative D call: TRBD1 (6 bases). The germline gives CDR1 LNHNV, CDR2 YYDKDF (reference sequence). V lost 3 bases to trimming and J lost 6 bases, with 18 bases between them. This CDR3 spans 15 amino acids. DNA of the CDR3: TGTGCCACCAGCAGGGGCGGGCAGGGGATATTCGAGCAGTACTTC. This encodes CATSRGGQGIFEQYF.

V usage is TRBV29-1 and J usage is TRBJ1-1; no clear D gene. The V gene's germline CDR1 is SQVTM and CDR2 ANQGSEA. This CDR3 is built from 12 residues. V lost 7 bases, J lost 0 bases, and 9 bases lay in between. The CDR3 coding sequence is TGCAGCGCTGTTGGCTTGAACACTGAAGCTTTCTTT. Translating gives CSAVGLNTEAFF.

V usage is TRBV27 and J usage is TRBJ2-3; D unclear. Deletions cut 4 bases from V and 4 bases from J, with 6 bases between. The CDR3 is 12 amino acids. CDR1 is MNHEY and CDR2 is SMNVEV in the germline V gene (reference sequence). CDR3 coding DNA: TGTGCCAGCAGTTCCCCGGCAGATACGCAGTATTTT. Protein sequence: CASSSPADTQYF.

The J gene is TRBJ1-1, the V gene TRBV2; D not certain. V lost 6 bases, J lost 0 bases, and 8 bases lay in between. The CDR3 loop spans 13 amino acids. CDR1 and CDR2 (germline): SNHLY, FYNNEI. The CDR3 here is CASSRGLNTEAFF. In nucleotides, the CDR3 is TGTGCCAGCAGCAGAGGCCTGAACACTGAAGCTTTCTTT.

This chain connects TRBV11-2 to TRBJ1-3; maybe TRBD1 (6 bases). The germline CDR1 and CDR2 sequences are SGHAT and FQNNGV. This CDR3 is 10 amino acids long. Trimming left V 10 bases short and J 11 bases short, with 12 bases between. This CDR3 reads CATGGGAIYF. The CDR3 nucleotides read TGTGCCACTGGGGGGGGCGCCATATATTTT.

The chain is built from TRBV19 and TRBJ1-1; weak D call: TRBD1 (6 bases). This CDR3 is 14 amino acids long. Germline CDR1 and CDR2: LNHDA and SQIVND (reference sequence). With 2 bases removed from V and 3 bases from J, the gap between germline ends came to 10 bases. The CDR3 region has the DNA TGTGCCAGTAGTATACGAGGGACATACACTGAAGCTTTCTTT. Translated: CASSIRGTYTEAFF.

For the CDR3, the DNA is TGTGCCAGCAGTTACGACAGGGAATATGGTCAGCCCCAGCATTTT. Translating gives CASSYDREYGQPQHF. The rearrangement links TRBV6-6 to TRBJ1-5; 7 positions agree with TRBD1. Losses at the gene ends were 2 bases for V and 6 bases for J; bases not matched to a gene: 7. The CDR3 covers 15 residues. Germline V gene lookup returns CDR1 MNHNY and CDR2 SVGAGI (reference sequence).

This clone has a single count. The CDR3 loop reads CASSEPGRGTSYEQYF. DNA for the CDR3: TGTGCCAGCAGCGAGCCCGGGCGGGGTACCTCCTACGAGCAGTACTTC. The genes are TRBV6-6 and TRBJ2-7; D is perhaps TRBD2 (6 bases). This CDR3 is built from 16 residues. V gave up 6 bases and J gave up 0 bases, with 18 bases separating them. The V gene's germline CDR1 is MNHNY and CDR2 SVGAGI (reference sequence).

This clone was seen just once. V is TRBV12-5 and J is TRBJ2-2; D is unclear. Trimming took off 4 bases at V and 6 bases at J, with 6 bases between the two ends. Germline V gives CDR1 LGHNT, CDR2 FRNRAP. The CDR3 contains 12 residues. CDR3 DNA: TGTGCTAGTGGTTGGCAAGCCGGGGAGCTGTTTTTT. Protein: CASGWQAGELFF.

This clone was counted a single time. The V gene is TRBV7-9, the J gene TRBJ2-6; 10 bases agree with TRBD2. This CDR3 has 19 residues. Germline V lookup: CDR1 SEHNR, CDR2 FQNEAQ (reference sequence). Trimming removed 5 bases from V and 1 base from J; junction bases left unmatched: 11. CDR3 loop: CASSRAGGTRPSGANVLTF. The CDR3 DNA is TGTGCCAGCAGCCGAGCGGGAGGGACAAGACCTTCTGGGGCCAACGTCCTGACTTTC.

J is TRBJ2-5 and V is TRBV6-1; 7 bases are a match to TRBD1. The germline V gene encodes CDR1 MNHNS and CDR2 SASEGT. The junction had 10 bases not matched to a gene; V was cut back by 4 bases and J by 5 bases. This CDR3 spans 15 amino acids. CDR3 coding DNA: TGTGCCAGCAGTGGGCTAACAGGGGAATTTGAGACCCAGTACTTC. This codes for CASSGLTGEFETQYF.

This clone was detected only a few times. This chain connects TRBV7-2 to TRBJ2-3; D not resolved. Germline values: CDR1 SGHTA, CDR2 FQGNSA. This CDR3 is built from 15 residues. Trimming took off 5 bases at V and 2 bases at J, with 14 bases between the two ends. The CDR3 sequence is CASSRNGYSTDTQYF. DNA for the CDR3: TGTGCCAGCAGCCGCAACGGGTATTCCACAGATACGCAGTATTTT.

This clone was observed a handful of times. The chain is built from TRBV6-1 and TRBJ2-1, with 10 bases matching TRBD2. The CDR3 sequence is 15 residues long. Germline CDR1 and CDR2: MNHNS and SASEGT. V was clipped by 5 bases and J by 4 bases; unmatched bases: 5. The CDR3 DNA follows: TGTGCCAGCAGTAGGGAGACTAGCGGGTACAATGAGCAGTTCTTC. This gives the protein CASSRETSGYNEQFF.

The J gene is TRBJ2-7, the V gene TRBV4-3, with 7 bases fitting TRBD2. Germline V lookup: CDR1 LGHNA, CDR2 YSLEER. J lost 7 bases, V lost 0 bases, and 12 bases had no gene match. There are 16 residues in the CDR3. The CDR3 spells CASSQEAWGGSSEQYF. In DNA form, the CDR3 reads TGCGCCAGCAGCCAAGAGGCCTGGGGGGGATCCTCTGAGCAGTACTTC.

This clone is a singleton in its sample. CDR3 coding DNA: TGTGCCAGCAGCTTGGGACAGGGTAATGAAAAACTGTTTTTT. Amino acid sequence: CASSLGQGNEKLFF. The J gene is TRBJ1-4, the V gene TRBV5-6; 7 nucleotides agree with TRBD1. The V gene end was trimmed by 0 bases and the J gene end by 4 bases; junction bases not matched to a gene: 0. The germline V gene encodes CDR1 SGHDT and CDR2 YYEEEE. The CDR3 contains 14 residues.

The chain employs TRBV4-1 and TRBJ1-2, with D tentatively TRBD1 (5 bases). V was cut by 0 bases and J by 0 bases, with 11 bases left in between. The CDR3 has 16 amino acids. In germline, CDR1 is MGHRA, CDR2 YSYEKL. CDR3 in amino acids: CASSQDLGATNYGYTF. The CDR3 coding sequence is TGCGCCAGCAGCCAAGATCTAGGGGCCACTAACTATGGCTACACCTTC.

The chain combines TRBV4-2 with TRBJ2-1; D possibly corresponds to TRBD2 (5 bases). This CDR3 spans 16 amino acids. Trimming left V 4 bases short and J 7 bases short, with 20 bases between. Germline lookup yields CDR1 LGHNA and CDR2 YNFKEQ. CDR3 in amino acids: CASSLTGGSVLNEQFF. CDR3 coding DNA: TGTGCCAGCAGCCTTACTGGAGGAAGTGTGTTAAATGAGCAGTTCTTC.

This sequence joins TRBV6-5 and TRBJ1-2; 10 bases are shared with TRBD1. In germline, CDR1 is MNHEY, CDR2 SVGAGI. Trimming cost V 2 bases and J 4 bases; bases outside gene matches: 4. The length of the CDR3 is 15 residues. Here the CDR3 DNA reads TGTGCCAGCAGTTACGTGGGACAGGGGTTCTATGGCTACACCTTC. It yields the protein CASSYVGQGFYGYTF.

The CDR3 coding sequence is TGTGCCAGCAGCATCGGACAGTGTGGATTGGAGACCCAGTACTTC. Protein product: CASSIGQCGLETQYF. The chain joins TRBV7-9 to TRBJ2-5, with a weak D call TRBD1 (6 bases). V was shortened by 5 bases and J by 5 bases, with 18 bases between the two germline ends. There are 15 residues in the CDR3. The germline gives CDR1 SEHNR, CDR2 FQNEAQ (reference sequence).

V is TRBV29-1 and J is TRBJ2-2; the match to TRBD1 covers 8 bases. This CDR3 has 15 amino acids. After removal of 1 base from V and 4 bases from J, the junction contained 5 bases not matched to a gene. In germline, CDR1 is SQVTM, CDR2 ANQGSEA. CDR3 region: CSVEATGAITGELFF. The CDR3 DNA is TGCAGCGTTGAAGCGACAGGGGCTATCACCGGGGAGCTGTTTTTT.

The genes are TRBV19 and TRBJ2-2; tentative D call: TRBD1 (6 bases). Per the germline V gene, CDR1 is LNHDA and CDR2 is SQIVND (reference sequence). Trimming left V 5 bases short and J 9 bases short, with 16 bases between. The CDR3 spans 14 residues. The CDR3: CASSYLGQPRELFF. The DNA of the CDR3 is TGTGCCAGTAGTTACCTCGGACAGCCTCGGGAGCTGTTTTTT.

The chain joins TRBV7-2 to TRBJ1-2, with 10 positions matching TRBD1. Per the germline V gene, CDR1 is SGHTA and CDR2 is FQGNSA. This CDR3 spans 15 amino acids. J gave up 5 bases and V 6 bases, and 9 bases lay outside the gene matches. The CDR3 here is CASSSPPGQGYGYTF. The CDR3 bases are TGTGCCAGCAGTTCACCCCCGGGACAGGGGTATGGCTACACCTTC.

Here the CDR3 reads CASSLRPGSGANVLTF. The CDR3 region has the DNA TGTGCCAGCAGCTTGCGCCCCGGTTCTGGGGCCAACGTCCTGACTTTC. The V and J genes are TRBV7-2 and TRBJ2-6; no clear D gene. This CDR3 is 16 amino acids long. The V end was cut by 3 bases, the J end by 1 base, with 10 bases between. CDR1 is SGHTA and CDR2 is FQGNSA in the germline V gene.

The CDR3 sequence: CAISEYGQVETQYF. Here the CDR3 DNA reads TGTGCCATCAGTGAGTACGGACAGGTAGAGACCCAGTACTTC. V and J are TRBV10-3 and TRBJ2-5; 7 positions match TRBD1. Trimming at V came to 1 base and at J to 4 bases, leaving 3 bases not matched to a gene. The CDR3 sequence is 14 residues long. Germline V CDR1 and CDR2: ENHRY, SYGVKD.

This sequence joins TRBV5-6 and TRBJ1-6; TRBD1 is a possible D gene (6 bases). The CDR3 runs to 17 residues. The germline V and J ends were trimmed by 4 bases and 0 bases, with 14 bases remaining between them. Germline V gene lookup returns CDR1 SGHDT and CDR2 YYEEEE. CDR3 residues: CASSGPRGSSYNSPLHF. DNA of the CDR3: TGTGCCAGCAGCGGCCCGAGGGGGAGCTCCTATAATTCACCCCTCCACTTT.

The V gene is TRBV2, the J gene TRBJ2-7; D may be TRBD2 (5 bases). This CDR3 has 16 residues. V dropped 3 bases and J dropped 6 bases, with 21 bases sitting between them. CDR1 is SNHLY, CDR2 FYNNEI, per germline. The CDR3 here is CASSEASSLESSEQYF. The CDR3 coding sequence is TGTGCCAGCAGTGAGGCATCTAGCCTCGAAAGCAGCGAGCAGTACTTC.

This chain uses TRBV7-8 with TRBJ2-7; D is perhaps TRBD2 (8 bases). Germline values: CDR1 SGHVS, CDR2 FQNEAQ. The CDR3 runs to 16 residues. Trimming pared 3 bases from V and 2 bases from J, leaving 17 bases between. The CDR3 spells CASSFPGGGRAYEQYF. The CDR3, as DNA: TGTGCCAGCAGCTTCCCGGGAGGGGGCCGGGCCTACGAGCAGTACTTC.

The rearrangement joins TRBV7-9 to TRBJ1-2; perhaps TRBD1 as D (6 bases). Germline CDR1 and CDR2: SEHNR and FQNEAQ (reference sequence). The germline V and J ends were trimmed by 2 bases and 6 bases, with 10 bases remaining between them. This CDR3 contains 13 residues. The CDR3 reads CASSLSRGHGYTF. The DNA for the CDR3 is TGTGCCAGCAGCTTATCCAGGGGACATGGCTACACCTTC.

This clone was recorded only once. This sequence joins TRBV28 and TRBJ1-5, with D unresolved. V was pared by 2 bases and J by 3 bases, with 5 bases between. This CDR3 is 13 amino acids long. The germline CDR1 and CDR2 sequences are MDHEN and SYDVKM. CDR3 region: CASSLPLNQPQHF. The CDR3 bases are TGTGCCAGCAGTTTACCCCTCAATCAGCCCCAGCATTTT.